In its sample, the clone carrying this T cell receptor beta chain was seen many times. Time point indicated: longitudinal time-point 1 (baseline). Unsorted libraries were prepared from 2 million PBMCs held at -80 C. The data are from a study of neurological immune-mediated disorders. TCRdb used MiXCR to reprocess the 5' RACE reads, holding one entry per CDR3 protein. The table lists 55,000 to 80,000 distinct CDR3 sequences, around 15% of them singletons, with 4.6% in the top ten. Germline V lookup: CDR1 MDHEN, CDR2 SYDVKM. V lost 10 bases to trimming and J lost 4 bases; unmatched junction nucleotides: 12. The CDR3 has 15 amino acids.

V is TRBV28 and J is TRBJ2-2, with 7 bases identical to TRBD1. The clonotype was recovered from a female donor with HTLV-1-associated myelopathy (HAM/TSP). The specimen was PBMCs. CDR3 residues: CATYFTGAITGELFF. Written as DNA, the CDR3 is TGTGCCACCTACTTCACAGGGGCAATCACCGGGGAGCTGTTTTTT.